A single sample gave rise to the 22 T cell receptor beta chains below, sequenced in a study of T cell responses to AZD1222 COVID-19 vaccine. TCRdb keeps only in-frame clones here, not all; method: immunoSEQ multiplex PCR. The sample contains about 47,000 clones, around four fifths of which appear only once. Source: peripheral blood, taken 28 days after the second dose of the MenACWY control vaccine. These receptors originate from an adult who received the MenACWY meningococcal vaccine as a control.

As DNA, the CDR3 is TGTGCCAGCACGTATAACTATGGCTACACCTTC. Protein: CASTYNYGYTF. The chain employs TRBV6-6 and TRBJ1-2; D is unclear. V was shortened by 7 bases and J by 1 base, with 4 bases between the two germline ends. The CDR3 spans 11 residues. CDR1 is MNHNY and CDR2 is SVGAGI in the germline V gene (reference sequence).

The chain has TRBV6-5 and TRBJ1-6; weak D call: TRBD1 (5 bases). V lost 4 bases, J lost 7 bases, and 17 bases lay in between. The CDR3 is 16 residues long. From germline, CDR1 is MNHEY and CDR2 SVGAGI. This CDR3 reads CASSSRDGAHNSPLHF. DNA for the CDR3: TGTGCCAGCAGTTCGCGGGACGGAGCTCACAATTCACCCCTCCACTTT.

This clone has only a few counts. The rearrangement joins TRBV11-3 to TRBJ2-1; 11 nucleotides agree with TRBD2. From germline, CDR1 is SGHNT and CDR2 YENEEA. V trimming: 5 bases; J trimming: 8 bases; junction bases outside the gene matches: 8. The CDR3 totals 15 residues. CDR3 sequence (DNA): TGTGCCAGCAGCCCCCGACTAGCGGGGAGGGATGAGCAGTTCTTC. Residues: CASSPRLAGRDEQFF. Full variable domain (missing parts from reference TRBV11-3 and TRBJ2-1): EAGVVQSPRYKIIEKKQPVAFWCNPISGHNTLYWYLQNLGQGPELLIRYENEEAVDDSQLPKDRFSAERLKGVDSTLKIQPAELGDSAVYLCASSPRLAGRDEQFFGPGTRLTVL.

Remarks on this clone: An end of the junction differs from the germline gene, which may be a read error. This chain links TRBV12-3 or TRBV12-4 with TRBJ1-3, with D hard to call. This CDR3 has 13 amino acids. The CDR3 here is CASSVWSENTIYF. The CDR3 DNA follows: TGTGCCAGCAGTGTCTGGTCTGAAAACACCATATATTTT.

This chain uses TRBV12-3 or TRBV12-4 with TRBJ1-1; possible D gene TRBD1, 6 bases. The V and J ends lost 7 bases and 4 bases respectively, with 13 bases between them. The CDR3 has 13 residues. The CDR3 here is CASKNEGGTEAFF. The CDR3 DNA is TGTGCCAGCAAAAACGAGGGGGGCACTGAAGCTTTCTTT.

Sample share makes this clone medium-sized. The J gene is TRBJ2-7, the V gene TRBV6-1; TRBD2 aligns across 10 bases. Trimming cost V 1 base and J 0 bases; bases outside gene matches: 0. Per the germline V gene, CDR1 is MNHNS and CDR2 is SASEGT. This CDR3 spans 15 amino acids. CDR3 bases: TGTGCCAGCAGTGAAGGGACTAGCGGCTCCTACGAGCAGTACGTC. This translates into CASSEGTSGSYEQYV.

The chain has TRBV11-2 and TRBJ1-1; TRBD1 might be the D (5 bases). CDR1 is SGHAT and CDR2 is FQNNGV in the germline V gene. The CDR3 has 14 amino acids. V shed 5 bases and J shed 1 base, with 11 bases lying between them. The CDR3 is CASSPFGTNTEAFF. DNA of the CDR3: TGTGCCAGCAGCCCGTTTGGGACGAACACTGAAGCTTTCTTT.

The CDR3 here is CASGLVTGTPNYGYTF. CDR3 bases: TGTGCTAGTGGTTTGGTAACAGGGACTCCTAACTATGGCTACACCTTC. This rearrangement joins TRBV12-5 to TRBJ1-2; the D gene is possibly TRBD1 (6 bases). CDR1 is LGHNT and CDR2 is FRNRAP in the germline V gene. The CDR3 is made up of 16 amino acids. Trimming left V 0 bases short and J 0 bases short, with 11 bases between.

The V gene is TRBV27, the J gene TRBJ1-4; D not certain. V lost 5 bases, J lost 3 bases, and 16 bases lay in between. The germline V gene encodes CDR1 MNHEY and CDR2 SMNVEV (reference sequence). This CDR3 is 16 amino acids long. Written as DNA, the CDR3 is TGTGCCAGCAGTCCGATCCCTTTGGGAGCTAATGAAAAACTGTTTTTT. Translation gives CASSPIPLGANEKLFF.

On this clone: A junction boundary mismatches the germline segment, possibly from a read error. CDR3 bases: TGTGCCAGCAGCGTAGCGGGACAGAGCACAGATACGCAGTATTTT. This translates into CASSVAGQSTDTQYF. The rearrangement joins TRBV7-2 to TRBJ2-3; maybe TRBD2 (8 bases). Germline assignment: CDR1 SGHTA and CDR2 FQGNSA. The CDR3 totals 15 residues.

The chain recombines TRBV7-6 with TRBJ2-5; 7 positions agree with TRBD1. This CDR3 spans 13 amino acids. Germline V gene sequence: CDR1 SGHVS, CDR2 FNYEAQ. With 2 bases clipped from V and 5 bases from J, the junction kept 2 bases outside the gene matches. CDR3 sequence: CASSLTGAETQYF. DNA for the CDR3: TGTGCCAGCAGCTTAACAGGGGCCGAGACCCAGTACTTC.

The rearrangement links TRBV28 to TRBJ1-5; 9 positions match TRBD1. Germline-derived CDR1 and CDR2 are MDHEN and SYDVKM. V shed 5 bases, J shed 2 bases, and the junction held 4 bases outside the gene matches. The CDR3 totals 15 residues. CDR3 residues: CASSLQGAGNQPQHF. Here the CDR3 DNA reads TGTGCCAGCAGTCTACAGGGGGCCGGCAATCAGCCCCAGCATTTT. Using reference TRBV28 and TRBJ1-5 for the parts outside the CDR3, the full variable domain is DVKVTQSSRYLVKRTGEKVFLECVQDMDHENMFWYRQDPGLGLRLIYFSYDVKMKEKGDIPEGYSVSREKKERFSLILESASTNQTSMYLCASSLQGAGNQPQHFGDGTRLSIL.

The V and J genes are TRBV6-5 and TRBJ2-3; D remains unclear. V dropped 6 bases and J dropped 6 bases, with 13 bases sitting between them. The germline gives CDR1 MNHEY, CDR2 SVGAGI. This CDR3 has 13 residues. The CDR3 region has the DNA TGTGCCAGCAGCGGTGTGGGGTCGGATACGCAGTATTTT. This encodes CASSGVGSDTQYF.

By proportion, this clone is medium-sized. This sequence joins TRBV2 and TRBJ1-2; D remains ambiguous. From germline, CDR1 is SNHLY and CDR2 FYNNEI. The CDR3 spans 14 residues. Between the trimmed V and J ends, which lost 7 bases and 0 bases, there was a span of 12 bases. In DNA form, the CDR3 reads TGTGCCAGCACCTCCAGCAACCCTAACTATGGCTACACCTTC. It codes for CASTSSNPNYGYTF.

CDR3 bases: TGTGCCAGCAGCAAAAATCATGACAGGGGAGGGGGCTCCTACGAGCAGTACGTC. This sequence encodes CASSKNHDRGGGSYEQYV. The rearrangement uses TRBV21-1 and TRBJ2-7; the D call TRBD1 from the table was never checked on the DNA. TRBV21-1 is a listed pseudogene. CDR3 length: 18 amino acids.

This chain connects TRBV19 to TRBJ1-6, with 8 positions matching TRBD1. Germline V CDR1 and CDR2: LNHDA, SQIVND (reference sequence). The V and J ends lost 5 bases and 10 bases, in that order; junction bases with no gene match: 19. CDR3 length: 18 amino acids. For the CDR3, the DNA is TGTGCCAGTAGTCCCCAGGGACCAGGGGGCGCGACACGGTCACCCCTCCACTTT. Its protein is CASSPQGPGGATRSPLHF. The variable domain in full, with the rest retrieved from reference TRBV19 and TRBJ1-6, is DGGITQSPKYLFRKEGQNVTLSCEQNLNHDAMYWYRQDPGQGLRLIYYSQIVNDFQKGDIAEGYSVSREKKESFPLTVTSAQKNPTAFYLCASSPQGPGGATRSPLHFGNGTRLTVT.

V is TRBV5-6 and J is TRBJ2-5, with 7 bases lining up with TRBD1. Germline assignment: CDR1 SGHDT and CDR2 YYEEEE. The ends lost 0 bases at V and 3 bases at J; junction bases unmatched: 2. This CDR3 has 14 amino acids. The CDR3 reads CASSLGRGKETQYF. DNA of the CDR3: TGTGCCAGCAGCTTGGGCAGGGGGAAAGAGACCCAGTACTTC.

This clone was seen more than once but under ten times. The chain has TRBV2 and TRBJ1-2; D possibly corresponds to TRBD1 (6 bases). This CDR3 comprises 12 residues. V shed 6 bases and J shed 3 bases, with 8 bases lying between them. Germline V gives CDR1 SNHLY, CDR2 FYNNEI. The DNA for the CDR3 is TGTGCCAGCAGCCGGACAGACTATGGCTACACCTTC. Translating it yields CASSRTDYGYTF.

The chain uses TRBV7-7 and TRBJ2-2; a weak D match, TRBD2 (6 bases). The V gene lost 2 bases and the J gene lost 2 bases, with 15 bases spanning the gap. The CDR3 covers 17 residues. Germline values: CDR1 SSHAT, CDR2 FNYEAQ (reference sequence). The CDR3 DNA follows: TGTGCCAGCAGCTTAAGTGGGACTGGGATCAACACCGGGGAGCTGTTTTTT. This translates into CASSLSGTGINTGELFF.

The chain couples TRBV2 to TRBJ1-5; no firm D call. CDR1 is SNHLY, CDR2 FYNNEI, per germline. The CDR3 totals 16 residues. The V end lost 2 bases, the J end lost 8 bases, and 19 bases lay between the germline ends. This CDR3 reads CASSELVLQAPKPQHF. For the CDR3, the DNA is TGTGCCAGCAGTGAATTAGTCCTGCAGGCCCCGAAGCCCCAGCATTTT.

This clone was seen more than once but under ten times. The V gene is TRBV7-3, the J gene TRBJ2-7; D gene uncertain. The germline V and J ends were trimmed by 2 bases and 0 bases, with 17 bases remaining between them. The CDR3 is 17 residues long. From germline, CDR1 is SGHTA and CDR2 FQGTGA. CDR3 DNA: TGTGCCAGCAGCTTACTGGCCCGACAAGCCCCCTCCTACGAGCAGTACTTC. Its protein is CASSLLARQAPSYEQYF.

The chain combines TRBV6-6 with TRBJ2-1; 9 bases align to TRBD2. The CDR3 runs to 16 residues. The junction had 12 bases not matched to a gene; V was cut back by 6 bases and J by 6 bases. In germline, CDR1 is MNHNY, CDR2 SVGAGI (reference sequence). As DNA, the CDR3 is TGTGCCAGCAGCCCCCCTAGCGGGGTCGCCGGCAATGAGCAGTTCTTC. Amino acids: CASSPPSGVAGNEQFF.